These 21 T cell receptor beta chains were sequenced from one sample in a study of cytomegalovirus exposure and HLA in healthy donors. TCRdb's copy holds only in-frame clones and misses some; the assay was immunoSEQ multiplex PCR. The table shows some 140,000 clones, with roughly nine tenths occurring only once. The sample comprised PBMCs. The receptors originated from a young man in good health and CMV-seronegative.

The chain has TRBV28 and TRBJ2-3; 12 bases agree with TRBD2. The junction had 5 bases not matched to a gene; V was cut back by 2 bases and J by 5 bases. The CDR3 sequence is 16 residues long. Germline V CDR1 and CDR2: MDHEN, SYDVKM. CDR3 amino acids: CASSLMPSGREDTQYF. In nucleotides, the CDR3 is TGTGCCAGCAGTTTAATGCCTAGCGGGAGGGAAGATACGCAGTATTTT.

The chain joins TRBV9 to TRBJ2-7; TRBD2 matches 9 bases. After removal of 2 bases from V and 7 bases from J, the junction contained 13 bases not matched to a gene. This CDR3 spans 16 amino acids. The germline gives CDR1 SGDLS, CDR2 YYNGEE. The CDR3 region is CASSVSGREGFSEQYF. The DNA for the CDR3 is TGTGCCAGCAGCGTTAGTGGGCGGGAGGGCTTTAGTGAGCAGTACTTC.

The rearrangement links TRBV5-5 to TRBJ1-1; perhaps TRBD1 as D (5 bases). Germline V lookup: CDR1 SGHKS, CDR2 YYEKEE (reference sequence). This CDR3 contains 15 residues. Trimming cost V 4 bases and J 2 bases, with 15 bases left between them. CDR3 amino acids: CASSPAWGTNTEAFF. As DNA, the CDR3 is TGTGCCAGCAGCCCCGCGTGGGGCACCAACACTGAAGCTTTCTTT.

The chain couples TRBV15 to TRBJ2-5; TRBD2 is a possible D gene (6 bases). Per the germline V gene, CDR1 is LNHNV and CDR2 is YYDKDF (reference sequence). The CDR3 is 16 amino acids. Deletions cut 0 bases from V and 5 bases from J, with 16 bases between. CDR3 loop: CATSRDRGRGEETQYF. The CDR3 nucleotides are TGTGCCACCAGCAGAGATCGCGGCCGCGGGGAGGAGACCCAGTACTTC.

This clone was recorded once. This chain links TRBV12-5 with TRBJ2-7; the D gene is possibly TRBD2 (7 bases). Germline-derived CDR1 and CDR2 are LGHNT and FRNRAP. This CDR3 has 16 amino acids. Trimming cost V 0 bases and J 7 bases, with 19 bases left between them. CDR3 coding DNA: TGTGCTAGTGGTTTGGTACTAGGGGGGAGGGCCCAGGAGCAGTACTTC. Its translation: CASGLVLGGRAQEQYF.

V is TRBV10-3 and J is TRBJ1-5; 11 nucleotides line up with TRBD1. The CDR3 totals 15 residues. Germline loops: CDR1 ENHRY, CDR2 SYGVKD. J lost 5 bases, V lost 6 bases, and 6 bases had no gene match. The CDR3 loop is CAISEGQGGDQPQHF. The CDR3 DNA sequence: TGTGCCATCAGCGAGGGACAGGGGGGAGATCAGCCCCAGCATTTT.

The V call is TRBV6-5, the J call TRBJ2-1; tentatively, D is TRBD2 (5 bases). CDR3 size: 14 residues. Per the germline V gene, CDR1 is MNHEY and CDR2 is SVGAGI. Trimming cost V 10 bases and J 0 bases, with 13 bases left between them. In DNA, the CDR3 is TGTGCCACTTCGTCGGGAACCTCCTACAATGAGCAGTTCTTC. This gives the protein CATSSGTSYNEQFF.

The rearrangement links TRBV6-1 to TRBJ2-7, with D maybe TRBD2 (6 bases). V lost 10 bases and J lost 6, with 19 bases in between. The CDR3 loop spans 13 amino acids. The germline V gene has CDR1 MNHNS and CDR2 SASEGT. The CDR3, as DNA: TGTGCCACCGGCCGGAGGGGTCGGGTCGAGCAGTACTTC. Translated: CATGRRGRVEQYF.

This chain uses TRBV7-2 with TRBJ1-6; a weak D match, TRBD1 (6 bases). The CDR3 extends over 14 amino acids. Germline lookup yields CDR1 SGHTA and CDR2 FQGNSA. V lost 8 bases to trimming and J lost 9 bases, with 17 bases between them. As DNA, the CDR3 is TGTGCCAGCGCCGCCGTAGGGGGACCTTCACCCCTCCACTTT. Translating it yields CASAAVGGPSPLHF.

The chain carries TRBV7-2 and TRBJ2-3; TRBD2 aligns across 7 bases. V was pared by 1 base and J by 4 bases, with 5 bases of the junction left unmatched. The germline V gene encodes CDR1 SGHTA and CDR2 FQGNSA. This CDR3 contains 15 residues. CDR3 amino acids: CASSLGGGRADTQYF. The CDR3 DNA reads TGTGCCAGCAGCTTAGGGGGAGGGAGAGCAGATACGCAGTATTTT.

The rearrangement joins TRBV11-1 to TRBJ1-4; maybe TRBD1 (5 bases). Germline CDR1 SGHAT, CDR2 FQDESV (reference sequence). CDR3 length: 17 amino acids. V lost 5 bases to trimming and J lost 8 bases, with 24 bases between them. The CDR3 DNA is TGTGCCAGCAGCACCGCACCGACAGTTATGAAAGGGGAAAAACTGTTTTTT. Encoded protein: CASSTAPTVMKGEKLFF.

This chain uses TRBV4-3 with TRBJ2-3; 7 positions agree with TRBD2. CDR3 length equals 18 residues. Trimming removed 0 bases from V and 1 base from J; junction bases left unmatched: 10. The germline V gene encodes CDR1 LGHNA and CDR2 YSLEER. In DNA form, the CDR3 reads TGCGCCAGCAGCCAAGAAAGGGGACTATCGATGGGCACAGATACGCAGTATTTT. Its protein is CASSQERGLSMGTDTQYF.

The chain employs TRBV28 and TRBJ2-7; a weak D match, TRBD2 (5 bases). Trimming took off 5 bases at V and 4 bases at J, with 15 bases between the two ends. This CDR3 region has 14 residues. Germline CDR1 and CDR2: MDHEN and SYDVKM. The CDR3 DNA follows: TGTGCCAGCAGTGGAGGATTGACCCAATACGAGCAGTACTTC. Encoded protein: CASSGGLTQYEQYF.

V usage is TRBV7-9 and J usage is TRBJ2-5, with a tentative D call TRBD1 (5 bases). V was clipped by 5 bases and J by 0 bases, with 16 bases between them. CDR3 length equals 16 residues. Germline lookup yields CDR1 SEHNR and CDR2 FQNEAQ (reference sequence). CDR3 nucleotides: TGTGCCAGCAGCCCCCAGCAGGGTGGTTACCAAGAGACCCAGTACTTC. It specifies CASSPQQGGYQETQYF.

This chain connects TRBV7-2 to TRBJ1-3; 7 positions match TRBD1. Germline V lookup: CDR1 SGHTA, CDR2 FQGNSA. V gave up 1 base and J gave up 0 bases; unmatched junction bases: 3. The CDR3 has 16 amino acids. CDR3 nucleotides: TGTGCCAGCAGCTTAGGGGGACAGATCTCTGGAAACACCATATATTTT. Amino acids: CASSLGGQISGNTIYF.

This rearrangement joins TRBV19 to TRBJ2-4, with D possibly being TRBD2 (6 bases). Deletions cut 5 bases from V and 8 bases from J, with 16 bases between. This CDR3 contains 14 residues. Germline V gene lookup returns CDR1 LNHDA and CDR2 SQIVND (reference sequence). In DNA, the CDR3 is TGTGCCAGTAGTCCGAACCGGGGGTCGGACATTCAGTACTTC. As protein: CASSPNRGSDIQYF. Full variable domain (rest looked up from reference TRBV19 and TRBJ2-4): DGGITQSPKYLFRKEGQNVTLSCEQNLNHDAMYWYRQDPGQGLRLIYYSQIVNDFQKGDIAEGYSVSREKKESFPLTVTSAQKNPTAFYLCASSPNRGSDIQYFGAGTRLSVL.

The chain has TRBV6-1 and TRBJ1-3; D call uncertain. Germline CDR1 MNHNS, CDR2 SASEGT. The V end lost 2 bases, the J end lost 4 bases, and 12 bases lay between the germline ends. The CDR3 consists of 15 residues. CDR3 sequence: CASSEPARGGNTIYF. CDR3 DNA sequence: TGTGCCAGCAGTGAACCAGCCCGGGGAGGAAACACCATATATTTT.

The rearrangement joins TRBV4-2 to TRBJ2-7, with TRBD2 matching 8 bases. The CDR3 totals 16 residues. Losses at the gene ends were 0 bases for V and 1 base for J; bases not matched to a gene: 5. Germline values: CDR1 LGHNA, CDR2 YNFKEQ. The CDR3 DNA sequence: TGTGCCAGCAGCCAAGAATGGCGGGGGGAATCCTACGAGCAGTACTTC. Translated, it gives CASSQEWRGESYEQYF.

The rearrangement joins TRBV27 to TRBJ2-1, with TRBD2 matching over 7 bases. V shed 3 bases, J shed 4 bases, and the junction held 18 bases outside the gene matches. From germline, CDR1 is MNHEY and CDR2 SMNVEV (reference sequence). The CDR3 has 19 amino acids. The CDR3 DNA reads TGTGCCAGCAGTTTTGGAACTAGCGTGAGTGCGGGACGGTACAATGAGCAGTTCTTC. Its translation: CASSFGTSVSAGRYNEQFF.

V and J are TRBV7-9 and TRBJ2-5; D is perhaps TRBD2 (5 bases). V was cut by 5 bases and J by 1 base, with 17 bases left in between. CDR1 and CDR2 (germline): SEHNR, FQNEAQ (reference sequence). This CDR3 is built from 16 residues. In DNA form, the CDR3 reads TGTGCCAGCAGCCCCCTCCTTGGACTGGCCCAAGAGACCCAGTACTTC. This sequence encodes CASSPLLGLAQETQYF.

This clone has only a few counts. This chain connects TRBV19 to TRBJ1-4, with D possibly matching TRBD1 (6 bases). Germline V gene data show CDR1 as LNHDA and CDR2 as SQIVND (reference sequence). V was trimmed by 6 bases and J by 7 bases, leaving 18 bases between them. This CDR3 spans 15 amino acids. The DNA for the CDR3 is TGTGCCAGTAGCCCGAACCCAGGGGTTGGTGAAAAACTGTTTTTT. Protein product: CASSPNPGVGEKLFF.